The sequence of this T cell receptor beta chain was determined in a study of T cells in Graves' hyperthyroidism and ophthalmopathy. Study-wide context: Specimen type is peripheral blood, collected at initial diagnosis prior to any treatment. Study observations and caveats: The model predicted ophthalmopathy a median roughly 6.5 months before onset.

Researchers amplified the TCR beta CDR3 regions from RNA transcripts. The HTBI primer set was used in a first-round RT-PCR of the TCR CDR3. TCRdb processed the multiplex PCR reads anew with MiXCR; each CDR3 protein has one entry. The sample contains hundreds of thousands of distinct CDR3 sequences, around 15% of which appear only once. Comments on this clonotype: What it binds is unknown.

Ophthalmopathy patients showed a Clinical Activity Score of at least 3, NOSPECS grade of at least 4 and duration under 3 months. Thyroid ultrasound, orbital computed tomography, clinical symptoms, and serum thyroxine and TRAb underpinned diagnoses. The sample was blood. This clonotype was obtained from a woman in her sixties with Graves' ophthalmopathy.

The CDR3 bases are TGTGCCAGCAGCCCAGGACAGGGTACTGCCAACGAGCAGTACTTC. Protein product: CASSPGQGTANEQYF. The gene calls are TRBV11-3 and TRBJ2-7, with TRBD1 identical over 8 bases. In germline, CDR1 is SGHNT, CDR2 YENEEA. The CDR3 contains 15 residues. The V segment lost 5 bases and the J segment 5 bases; nucleotides outside the gene matches: 11.